This entry describes one T cell receptor (beta chain). PCR was performed a second time for about 6 to 11 cycles using a sample-barcoded 5' primer and a J-beta primer mix. Through a template-switch adaptor with 12 random nucleotides, each cDNA molecule received a tag. TCRdb passed the 5' RACE reads through MiXCR, listing each CDR3 protein once. This table has roughly 1.4 million distinct CDR3 sequences, roughly 64% appearing once. The V gene lost 4 bases and the J gene lost 0 bases, with 16 bases spanning the gap. CDR1 SGHKS and CDR2 YYEKEE come from the germline V gene (reference sequence). The CDR3 consists of 16 residues. The sample belongs to a study of blood T cells in healthy people across ages. Overall study context: Template-switching capture recovered about one barcoded beta molecule per two T cells.

Every donor gave 9 to 10 milliliters of peripheral blood. This sequence joins TRBV5-5 and TRBJ1-2; D is unresolved. The source material was blood. This clonotype was sampled from a man younger than 35 in good health. This chain's CDR3 is CASSLAQPRPNYGYTF. DNA for the CDR3: TGTGCCAGCAGCCTCGCTCAGCCGCGCCCTAACTATGGCTACACCTTC.